This TCR beta chain originates from a study of T cell responses to AZD1222 COVID-19 vaccine. Notes on the study in general: Baseline antibody screening turned up just a handful of seropositive AZD1222 recipients. The donor cohort was predominantly white British with a female majority, and clonal diversity may have been underestimated. Every sample of the repertoires postdated the peak T cell response. Nearly half of the spike-specific TCRs reportedly recognize variant regions that carry no mutations.

On this clone itself: Its antigen is currently unknown.

V lost 1 base to trimming and J lost 5 bases; unmatched junction nucleotides: 6. Germline CDR1 and CDR2: LGHDT and YNNKEL (reference sequence). The CDR3 is 15 residues long. This table comes from immunoSEQ multiplex PCR, and its TCRdb copy is limited to in-frame clones, with some not included. The table has 150,000 to 200,000 clones, 85% to 95% seen once. The J gene is TRBJ2-5, the V gene TRBV3-1 (or the pseudogene TRBV3-2), with 8 bases matching TRBD1. Sequences were derived from peripheral blood, sampled 28 days after the second AZD1222 dose. The source is an adult who received the AZD1222 COVID-19 vaccine. CDR3 sequence reads: CASSQGFTGGETQYF. The DNA of the CDR3 is TGTGCCAGCAGCCAAGGGTTTACAGGGGGGGAGACCCAGTACTTC.